This T cell receptor (beta chain) was profiled in a study of shared T cell receptors in the human thymus. The table came from immunoSEQ multiplex PCR; TCRdb's copy has only in-frame clones and leaves some out. The data show 640,000 or so clones, 70% to 90% seen once. V lost 6 bases to trimming and J lost 8 bases; unmatched junction nucleotides: 8. In germline, CDR1 is MNHEY, CDR2 SVGAGI. The CDR3 spans 13 residues. These data also formed part of another study, on human thymus T cells. From that report: Each of the donors was a healthy Finnish infant who was undergoing open corrective cardiac surgery for congenital heart defects. During corrective heart surgery, resections were taken, and the thymus tissue came from them. In unrelated individuals, thymic repertoires overlapped highly, according to related research.

The material sequenced was thymocytes. The TCR comes from a boy younger than two with a congenital heart defect. The gene calls are TRBV6-5 and TRBJ1-2, with TRBD1 matching over 8 bases. CDR3 DNA: TGTGCCAGCAGACCGACAGGGGTCGAAGGCTACACCTTC. This codes for CASRPTGVEGYTF.